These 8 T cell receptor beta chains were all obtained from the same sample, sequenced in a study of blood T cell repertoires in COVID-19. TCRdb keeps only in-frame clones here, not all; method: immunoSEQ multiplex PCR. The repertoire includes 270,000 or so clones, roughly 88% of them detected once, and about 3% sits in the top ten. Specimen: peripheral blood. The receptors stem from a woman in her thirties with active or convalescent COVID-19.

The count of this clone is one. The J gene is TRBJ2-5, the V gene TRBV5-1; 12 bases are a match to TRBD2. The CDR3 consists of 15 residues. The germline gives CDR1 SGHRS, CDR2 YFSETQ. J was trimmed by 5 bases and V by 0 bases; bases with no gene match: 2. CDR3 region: CASSLASGGAETQYF. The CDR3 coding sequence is TGCGCCAGCAGCTTGGCTAGCGGGGGGGCGGAGACCCAGTACTTC.

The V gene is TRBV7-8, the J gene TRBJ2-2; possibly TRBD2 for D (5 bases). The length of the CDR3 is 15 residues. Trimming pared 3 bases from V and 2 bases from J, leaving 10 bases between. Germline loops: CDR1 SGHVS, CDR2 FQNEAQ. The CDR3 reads CASSLAGINTGELFF. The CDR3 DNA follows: TGTGCCAGCAGCTTGGCCGGGATTAACACCGGGGAGCTGTTTTTT.

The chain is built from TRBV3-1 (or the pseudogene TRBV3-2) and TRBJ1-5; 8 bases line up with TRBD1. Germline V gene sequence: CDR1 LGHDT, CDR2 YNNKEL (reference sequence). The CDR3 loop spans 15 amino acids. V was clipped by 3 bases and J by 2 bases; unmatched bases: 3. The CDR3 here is CASSQTGVGNQPQHF. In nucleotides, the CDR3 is TGTGCCAGCAGCCAGACAGGGGTTGGCAATCAGCCCCAGCATTTT.

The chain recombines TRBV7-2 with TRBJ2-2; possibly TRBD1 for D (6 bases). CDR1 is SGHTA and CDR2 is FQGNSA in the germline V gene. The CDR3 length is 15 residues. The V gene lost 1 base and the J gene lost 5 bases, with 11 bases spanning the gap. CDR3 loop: CASSLGLGATGELFF. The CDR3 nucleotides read TGTGCCAGCAGCTTAGGTTTGGGGGCAACCGGGGAGCTGTTTTTT.

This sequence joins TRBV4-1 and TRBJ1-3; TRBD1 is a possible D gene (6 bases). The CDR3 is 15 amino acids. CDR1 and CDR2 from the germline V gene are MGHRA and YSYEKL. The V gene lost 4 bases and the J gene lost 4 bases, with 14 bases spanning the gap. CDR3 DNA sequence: TGCGCCAGCAGCCCCCAGGGACACGTCGGAAACACCATATATTTT. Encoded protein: CASSPQGHVGNTIYF.

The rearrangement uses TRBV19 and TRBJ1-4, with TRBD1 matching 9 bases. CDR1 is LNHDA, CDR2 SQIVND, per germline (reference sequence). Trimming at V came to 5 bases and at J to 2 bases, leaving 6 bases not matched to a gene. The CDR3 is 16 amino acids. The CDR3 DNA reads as TGTGCCAGTAGTCCTCGGACAGGGGATACTAATGAAAAACTGTTTTTT. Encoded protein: CASSPRTGDTNEKLFF.

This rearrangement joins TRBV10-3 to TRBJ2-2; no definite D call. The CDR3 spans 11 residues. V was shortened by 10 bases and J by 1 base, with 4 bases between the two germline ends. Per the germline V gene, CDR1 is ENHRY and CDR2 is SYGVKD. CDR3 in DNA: TGTGCCACCATGAACACCGGGGAGCTGTTTTTT. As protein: CATMNTGELFF.

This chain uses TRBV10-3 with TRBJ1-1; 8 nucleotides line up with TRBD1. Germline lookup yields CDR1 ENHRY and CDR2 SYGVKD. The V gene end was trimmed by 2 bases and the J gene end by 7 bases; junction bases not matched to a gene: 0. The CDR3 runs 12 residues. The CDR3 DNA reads TGTGCCATCAGTGAGACAGGGGGTGAAGCTTTCTTT. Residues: CAISETGGEAFF.